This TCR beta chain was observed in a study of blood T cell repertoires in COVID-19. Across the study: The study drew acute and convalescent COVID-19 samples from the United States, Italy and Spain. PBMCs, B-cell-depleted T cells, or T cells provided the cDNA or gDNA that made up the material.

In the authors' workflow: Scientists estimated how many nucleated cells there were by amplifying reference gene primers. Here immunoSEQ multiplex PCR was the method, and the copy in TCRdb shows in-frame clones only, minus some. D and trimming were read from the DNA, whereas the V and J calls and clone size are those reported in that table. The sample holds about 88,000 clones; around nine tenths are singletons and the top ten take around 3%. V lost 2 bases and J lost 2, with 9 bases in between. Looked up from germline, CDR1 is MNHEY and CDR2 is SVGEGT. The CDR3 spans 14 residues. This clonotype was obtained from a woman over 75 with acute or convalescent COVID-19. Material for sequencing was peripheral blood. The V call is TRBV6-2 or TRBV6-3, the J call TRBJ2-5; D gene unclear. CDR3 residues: CASSYLVAQETQYF. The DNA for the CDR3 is TGTGCCAGCAGTTACCTGGTGGCTCAAGAGACCCAGTACTTC.